Detailed here is one T cell receptor beta chain. Antigen: not known. Germline values: CDR1 KGHSH, CDR2 LQKENI. Deletions cut 6 bases from V and 4 bases from J, with 15 bases between. This CDR3 has 14 residues. Time point: more than 5 months of natalizumab therapy. Every listed patient previously received interferon beta; all PML patients were women. Samples T1 and T2 were drawn at 6 and 12 months of therapy, respectively. Assay used: immunoSEQ multiplex PCR; TCRdb lists only in-frame clones, some missing. The table records some 31,000 clones, roughly 89% of them present only once. The data stem from a study of multiple sclerosis patients with progressive multifocal leukoencephalopathy. General study results and limits: At PML onset, no shared TRBV or TRBJ gene usage was seen. Clones expanded at PML were already present before and during natalizumab.

Sequencing used PBMCs, obtained from a patient treated with natalizumab. The sequence was collected from a human donor with multiple sclerosis. The chain recombines TRBV18 with TRBJ1-1; tentative D call: TRBD1 (5 bases). This CDR3 reads CASSRGTPGTEAFF. CDR3 bases: TGTGCCAGCTCGCGCGGGACTCCGGGCACTGAAGCTTTCTTT. The full variable domain, in which reference TRBV18 and TRBJ1-1 provide the parts outside the CDR3, is NAGVMQNPRHLVRRRGQEARLRCSPMKGHSHVYWYRQLPEEGLKFMVYLQKENIIDESGMPKERFSAEFPKEGPSILRIQQVVRGDSAAYFCASSRGTPGTEAFFGQGTRLTVV.